These 8 T cell receptor beta chains were all obtained from the same sample, sequenced in a study of T cell repertoires in cytomegalovirus infection (dated by TCRdb to the late 2010s). The sequencer listed for this sample is Illumina HiSeq 1500. TCRdb reanalyzed the raw reads on its own, using fastp at Q25 for trimming and MiXCR for clone calling, and kept in-frame beta chains. Rows with one shared CDR3 protein collapse into an entry with the most common genes and DNA. The sample contains hundreds of thousands of distinct CDR3 sequences, 20% to 25% of them found a single time. The top ten clones comprise 15% to 20% of the sample. The sequenced material came from CD8+ T cells from PBMCs. The source is a human donor in good health (CMV status not recorded). Some clones in this sample may be carry-over from other donors' samples.

Comments on this clonotype: Possible read error: a much larger clone is one base away. This CDR3 fails to terminate in the conserved phenylalanine or tryptophan, so it likely reflects a read error. The gene calls are TRBV7-4 and TRBJ2-5; D possibly corresponds to TRBD2 (5 bases). In germline, CDR1 is SGHVT, CDR2 SQSDAQ. This CDR3 is built from 15 residues. V lost 1 base and J lost 5, with 14 bases in between. The CDR3 protein is CASSLVQSSPETQYY. The CDR3 region has the DNA TGTGCCAGCAGCTTAGTTCAGTCTAGCCCGGAGACCCAGTACTAC.

Concerning this clonotype itself: A read error is likely, as this CDR3 ends without the conserved phenylalanine or tryptophan. This chain connects TRBV6-6 to TRBJ1-1; D unresolved. CDR3 length: 12 residues. Germline V CDR1 and CDR2: MNHNY, SVGAGI (reference sequence). V was cut by 6 bases and J by 0 bases, with 5 bases left in between. CDR3 sequence reads: CASSEMNTEAFS. The CDR3 bases are TGTGCCAGCAGCGAGATGAACACTGAAGCTTTCTCT.

The CDR3 coding sequence is TGTGCCAGTTGGGGGGGTCGCTACACCTTC. Encoded protein: CASWGGRYTF. This chain joins TRBV12-3 or TRBV12-4 and TRBJ1-2, with D possibly TRBD1 on 5 matching bases. The CDR3 consists of 10 residues. V was shortened by 9 bases and J by 9 bases, with 11 bases between the two germline ends.

This clonotype has a count of ten or more. This chain links TRBV7-2 with TRBJ2-1; D is possibly TRBD2 (6 bases). The V gene's germline CDR1 is SGHTA and CDR2 FQGNSA. V lost 3 bases to trimming and J lost 2 bases, with 17 bases between them. The CDR3 is 17 residues long. CDR3 nucleotides: TGTGCCAGCAGCTTGGCCTTGGGTGCGGGGCCCTACAATGAGCAGTTCTTC. Its protein is CASSLALGAGPYNEQFF.

This clonotype has just a few counts. V is TRBV28 and J is TRBJ1-3; the match to TRBD1 covers 7 bases. V was pared by 5 bases and J by 2 bases, with 3 bases of the junction left unmatched. The CDR3 covers 14 residues. Germline CDR1 MDHEN, CDR2 SYDVKM. CDR3 residues: CASSHRGTGNTIYF. DNA of the CDR3: TGTGCCAGCAGTCACAGGGGAACTGGAAACACCATATATTTT.

This clonotype was counted a few times. This rearrangement joins TRBV19 to TRBJ1-1, with D perhaps TRBD1 (5 bases). V was shortened by 7 bases and J by 5 bases, with 23 bases between the two germline ends. This CDR3 is built from 16 residues. In germline, CDR1 is LNHDA, CDR2 SQIVND (reference sequence). The CDR3 nucleotides read TGTGCCAGTACCTCAAAGCTGGGGACGGAGAGGACTGAAGCTTTCTTT. As protein: CASTSKLGTERTEAFF.

J is TRBJ2-1 and V is TRBV2; maybe TRBD2 (6 bases). The CDR3 has 12 amino acids. V was trimmed by 4 bases and J by 7 bases, leaving 8 bases between them. Germline V gene data show CDR1 as SNHLY and CDR2 as FYNNEI. The CDR3 loop is CASSGGENEQFF. The CDR3 DNA reads TGTGCCAGCAGTGGGGGGGAGAATGAGCAGTTCTTC.

The chain is built from TRBV6-5 and TRBJ2-3, with D maybe TRBD2 (5 bases). This CDR3 has 14 amino acids. V lost 3 bases and J lost 2, with 9 bases in between. CDR1 MNHEY and CDR2 SVGAGI come from the germline V gene. The CDR3 nucleotides are TGTGCCAGCAGTTATGGGGAGCACACAGATACGCAGTATTTT. It encodes CASSYGEHTDTQYF.